This is a list of T cell receptor beta chains from one sample in a study of shared clonotypes between healthy human individuals. The table came from immunoSEQ multiplex PCR; TCRdb's copy has only in-frame clones and leaves some out. The sample shows about 2.3 million clones, 85% to 95% of them seen only once. Sequencing was done on a sample of naive CD4+ T cells from PBMCs. The receptors were gathered from a man between 18 and 29 years old in good health. Some clones in this sample may be carry-over from other donors' samples. Both conserved end residues are part of each CDR3. The D gene is left open where the match is weak. Part of the rows lack a size; the others show once, few, many or a class for expanded clones.

v_gene	d_gene	abundance	j_gene	CDR3aa	CDR3nt
TRBV7-7	TRBD1	few	TRBJ2-5	CASSPTGVRETQYF	TGTGCCAGCAGCCCGACAGGGGTGAGAGAGACCCAGTACTTC
TRBV6-1	-	-	TRBJ2-1	CASSEQQNPGFGNEQFF	TGTGCCAGCAGTGAACAACAGAATCCTGGCTTTGGCAATGAGCAGTTCTTC
TRBV30	TRBD2	-	TRBJ2-7	CAWSPGTSARGYEQYF	TGTGCCTGGTCTCCCGGGACTAGCGCCCGAGGTTACGAGCAGTACTTC
TRBV6-6	TRBD1	-	TRBJ1-4	CASSTGQATNEKLFF	TGTGCCAGCAGCACGGGACAGGCAACTAATGAAAAACTGTTTTTT
TRBV6-5	-	-	TRBJ1-5	CASSPGDLFPQHF	TGTGCCAGCAGTCCGGGAGACTTGTTCCCCCAGCATTTT
TRBV5-1	-	-	TRBJ2-1	CASSLIGQGYNEQFF	TGCGCCAGCAGCTTGATCGGACAAGGCTACAATGAGCAGTTCTTC
TRBV28	TRBD2	-	TRBJ2-2	CASSIAQRGTGELFF	TGTGCCAGCAGCATCGCCCAGCGGGGCACCGGGGAGCTGTTTTTT
TRBV18	TRBD2	-	TRBJ2-3	CASSPLLADTDTQYF	TGTGCCAGCTCACCACTACTAGCGGATACAGATACGCAGTATTTT
TRBV5-4	TRBD2	-	TRBJ2-7	CASSFGTSGRMYEQYF	TGTGCCAGCAGCTTTGGGACTAGCGGGAGGATGTACGAGCAGTACTTC
TRBV28	-	-	TRBJ1-1	CASSPITPPGGTEAFF	TGTGCCAGCAGCCCCATCACCCCCCCGGGAGGCACTGAAGCTTTCTTT
TRBV5-1	TRBD1	-	TRBJ2-1	CASSLWPHQGANEQFF	TGCGCCAGCAGCTTGTGGCCCCACCAGGGGGCAAATGAGCAGTTCTTC
TRBV4-1	-	-	TRBJ2-4	CASSQDNGARGNIQYF	TGCGCCAGCAGCCAAGATAACGGGGCGAGGGGGAACATTCAGTACTTC
TRBV28	TRBD1	-	TRBJ1-3	CASSLGTGFGNTIYF	TGTGCCAGCAGTTTAGGGACAGGGTTCGGAAACACCATATATTTT
TRBV5-1	-	-	TRBJ2-7	CASRIRVGPSSYEQYF	TGCGCCAGCCGTATCCGAGTCGGCCCTTCCTCCTACGAGCAGTACTTC
TRBV5-1	TRBD2	-	TRBJ2-1	CASSFREGGSYNEQFF	TGCGCCAGCAGCTTCCGGGAGGGTGGCTCCTACAATGAGCAGTTCTTC
TRBV19	-	-	TRBJ2-1	CASSGDLNEQFF	TGTGCCAGTAGCGGTGATCTCAATGAGCAGTTCTTC
TRBV28	-	-	TRBJ1-5	CASSSHINQPQHF	TGTGCCAGCAGTTCCCACATCAATCAGCCCCAGCATTTT
TRBV10-3	TRBD1	-	TRBJ1-2	CASQGALGYGYTF	TGTGCCAGTCAGGGGGCGCTTGGCTATGGCTACACCTTC
TRBV14	-	-	TRBJ1-1	CASSQGVGVKNTEAFF	TGTGCCAGCAGCCAAGGGGTAGGGGTGAAGAACACTGAAGCTTTCTTT
TRBV7-6	TRBD1	once	TRBJ1-3	CASSPTLGQSSGNTIYF	TGTGCCAGCAGCCCCACCCTGGGACAGAGCTCTGGAAACACCATATATTTT
TRBV4-1	TRBD1	once	TRBJ1-2	CASSQAGTGNYGYTF	TGCGCCAGCAGCCAAGCCGGGACAGGAAACTATGGCTACACCTTC
TRBV5-1	-	-	TRBJ2-5	CASSLEQETQYF	TGCGCCAGCAGCTTGGAACAGGAGACCCAGTACTTC
TRBV11-3	-	few	TRBJ2-2	CASSFGTLDTGELFF	TGTGCCAGCAGCTTCGGGACACTGGACACCGGGGAGCTGTTTTTT
TRBV29-1	-	-	TRBJ2-3	CSVVQAIADTQYF	TGCAGCGTTGTACAGGCAATTGCAGATACGCAGTATTTT
TRBV19	-	-	TRBJ1-5	CASSIRAFRYSNQPQHF	TGTGCCAGTAGTATTCGGGCGTTTCGGTATAGCAATCAGCCCCAGCATTTT
TRBV6-6	-	-	TRBJ2-7	CAGSTRAYEQYF	TGTGCCGGCAGTACTCGAGCCTACGAGCAGTACTTC
TRBV11-2	-	-	TRBJ1-3	CASSLAIGPGNTIYF	TGTGCCAGCAGCTTAGCAATAGGGCCTGGAAACACCATATATTTT
TRBV19	-	-	TRBJ2-1	CASNRQGGDLFF	TGTGCCAGTAATCGACAGGGAGGTGACCTTTTCTTC
TRBV29-1	-	-	TRBJ1-3	CSVVDKKGGDGNTIYF	TGCAGCGTGGTAGACAAAAAGGGCGGGGACGGAAACACCATATATTTT
TRBV7-9	TRBD2	-	TRBJ2-1	CASQISGRYNEQFF	TGTGCCAGCCAGATTAGCGGGAGATACAATGAGCAGTTCTTC
TRBV6-5	TRBD1	-	TRBJ1-1	CASTQGAVTEAFF	TGTGCCAGCACCCAGGGGGCGGTCACTGAAGCTTTCTTT
TRBV9	-	-	TRBJ2-3	CASSANIDTQYF	TGTGCCAGCAGCGCGAATATAGATACGCAGTATTTT
TRBV7-2	TRBD2	-	TRBJ2-3	CASSLVSGKEDTQYF	TGTGCCAGCAGCTTAGTTAGCGGGAAGGAAGATACGCAGTATTTT
TRBV9	TRBD2	-	TRBJ2-1	CASSRGLADNEQFF	TGTGCCAGCAGTAGGGGACTAGCAGATAATGAGCAGTTCTTC
TRBV19	TRBD1	-	TRBJ2-1	CASEIWGQGANNEQFF	TGTGCCAGTGAAATCTGGGGACAGGGGGCAAACAATGAGCAGTTCTTC
TRBV6-5	TRBD2	-	TRBJ2-5	CASSYGVGGAQYF	TGTGCCAGCAGTTACGGTGTTGGGGGGGCCCAGTACTTC
TRBV20-1	-	-	TRBJ2-1	CSAREDEQFF	TGCAGTGCTAGGGAAGATGAGCAGTTCTTC
TRBV6-6	-	once	TRBJ1-1	CASSYNSYAFF	TGTGCCAGCAGTTACAACAGCTATGCTTTCTTT
TRBV5-4	-	-	TRBJ1-2	CASSLAWGLPYGYTF	TGTGCCAGCAGCTTGGCATGGGGGCTTCCCTATGGCTACACCTTC
TRBV7-2	TRBD2	-	TRBJ2-1	CASSLVGLAGANEQFF	TGTGCCAGCAGCTTGGTAGGACTAGCGGGGGCCAATGAGCAGTTCTTC
TRBV7-9	-	-	TRBJ2-5	CASSSRDGETQYF	TGTGCCAGCAGCTCCAGGGATGGAGAGACCCAGTACTTC
TRBV5-1	TRBD1	-	TRBJ1-1	CASSLLGLQGTTEAFF	TGCGCCAGCAGCTTGCTGGGGTTACAGGGGACGACTGAAGCTTTCTTT
TRBV7-9	-	-	TRBJ2-7	CASSLAAGEQYF	TGTGCCAGCAGCTTAGCAGCGGGCGAGCAGTACTTC
TRBV11-2	TRBD1	-	TRBJ2-3	CASSPWRDRGGADTQYF	TGTGCCAGCAGCCCTTGGAGGGACAGGGGTGGGGCAGATACGCAGTATTTT
TRBV28	TRBD2	-	TRBJ2-1	CASSLGGSRNEQFF	TGTGCCAGCAGTTTAGGCGGGAGTAGAAATGAGCAGTTCTTC
TRBV6-5	-	-	TRBJ2-7	CASSYSMGTYEQYF	TGTGCCAGCAGTTACTCCATGGGAACCTACGAGCAGTACTTC
TRBV6-5	TRBD2	once	TRBJ2-1	CASSYASGAYNEQFF	TGTGCCAGCAGTTACGCTAGCGGGGCCTACAATGAGCAGTTCTTC
TRBV7-9	-	-	TRBJ2-6	CASSLRVSGANVLTF	TGTGCCAGCAGCTTGAGAGTCTCTGGGGCCAACGTCCTGACTTTC
TRBV5-6	-	once	TRBJ1-5	CASSFGPDPQFNQPQHF	TGTGCCAGCAGCTTTGGACCCGACCCCCAATTTAATCAGCCCCAGCATTTT
TRBV20-1	-	-	TRBJ2-2	CSVPRPGELFF	TGCAGTGTCCCCCGCCCCGGGGAGCTGTTTTTT
TRBV27	-	-	TRBJ2-5	CASSLSLHSVGETQYF	TGTGCCAGCAGTTTATCCCTCCATAGTGTAGGGGAGACCCAGTACTTC
TRBV18	TRBD1	-	TRBJ2-7	CASSPPGQYPPYEQYF	TGTGCCAGCTCACCACCGGGACAGTATCCGCCCTACGAGCAGTACTTC
TRBV7-2	-	once	TRBJ2-5	CASSLGSTELQETQYF	TGTGCCAGCAGCTTAGGGAGCACAGAACTCCAAGAGACCCAGTACTTC
TRBV2	TRBD1	few	TRBJ1-2	CASTRDSYGYTF	TGTGCCAGCACCCGGGACAGCTATGGCTACACCTTC
TRBV5-4	TRBD2	-	TRBJ2-3	CASSRDRPGLAGKDTQYF	TGTGCCAGCAGCCGGGACCGACCGGGACTAGCGGGAAAGGATACGCAGTATTTT